This T cell receptor beta chain stems from a study of cytomegalovirus exposure and HLA in healthy donors. Study results and limitations: What was likely a sequencing artifact was a cluster of highly shared sequence variants. Cytomegalovirus status was reportedly diagnosed by the classifier with high specificity and sensitivity.

CDR3 size: 15 residues. The V gene's germline CDR1 is SGHVS and CDR2 FNYEAQ. Trimming removed 5 bases from V and 0 bases from J, with 11 bases in between. This clone was seen only once. Antigen: not known. The PCR was carried out with 60 Vbeta primers and 13 Jbeta primers. In the source study's methods: Later, roughly 86 million unique TCR beta chains were counted in an analysis, and some 10 million of them were shared. Using immunoSEQ multiplex PCR, the repertoire was profiled, and TCRdb retains in-frame clones only, with some absent. The DNA was the basis for D and trimming; V, J and clone size are from that table. The sample includes roughly 180,000 clones, around 76% seen only once; the top ten take 2% to 3%.

This chain links TRBV7-6 with TRBJ1-3; D is perhaps TRBD1 (6 bases). This receptor was obtained from a woman under 40 in good health and CMV-seropositive. Sequencing input: PBMCs. CDR3 in DNA: TGTGCCAGCAGCACGGACAGTTACTCTGGAAACACCATATATTTT. Its translation: CASSTDSYSGNTIYF. The full variable domain, with the rest looked up from reference TRBV7-6 and TRBJ1-3, is GAGVSQSPRYKVTKRGQDVALRCDPISGHVSLYWYRQALGQGPEFLTYFNYEAQQDKSGLPNDRFSAERPEGSISTLTIQRTEQRDSAMYRCASSTDSYSGNTIYFGEGSWLTVV.